These 22 T cell receptor beta chains were sequenced from one sample in a study of shared clonotypes between healthy human individuals. This table comes from immunoSEQ multiplex PCR, and its TCRdb copy is limited to in-frame clones, with some not included. Of approximately 2,300,000 clones in the sample, around 92% are singletons; the top ten hold approximately 0.41%. What was sequenced was naive CD4+ T cells from PBMCs. This sample's subset: CD45RA+ positively selected. These receptors were taken from a man aged 18 to 30 in good health. Some clones in this sample may be carry-over from other donors' samples.

The chain joins TRBV5-1 to TRBJ2-2; TRBD2 matches at 7 bases. V was clipped by 4 bases and J by 0 bases; unmatched bases: 6. This CDR3 has 16 residues. Looked up from germline, CDR1 is SGHRS and CDR2 is YFSETQ. DNA for the CDR3: TGCGCCAGCAGCATGCTGGGGGGGACGAACACCGGGGAGCTGTTTTTT. Protein product: CASSMLGGTNTGELFF.

The CDR3: CASSVVGTNTEAFF. For the CDR3, the DNA is TGTGCCAGCAGCGTAGTGGGGACCAACACTGAAGCTTTCTTT. The chain uses TRBV9 and TRBJ1-1; maybe TRBD1 (5 bases). The CDR3 loop spans 14 amino acids. Germline CDR1 is SGDLS and CDR2 is YYNGEE. The ends were cut back, 0 bases at V and 2 bases at J, with 8 bases in the middle.

The gene calls are TRBV27 and TRBJ2-1, with D hard to call. Germline assignment: CDR1 MNHEY and CDR2 SMNVEV (reference sequence). This CDR3 is built from 15 residues. V was trimmed by 7 bases and J by 7 bases, leaving 20 bases between them. In nucleotides, the CDR3 is TGTGCCAGCATGTCGGGTCAAATACGTGAAAATGAGCAGTTCTTC. It encodes CASMSGQIRENEQFF.

V and J are TRBV13 and TRBJ1-3; D remains ambiguous. CDR1 and CDR2 (germline): PRHDT, FYEKMQ (reference sequence). CDR3 length: 15 amino acids. V lost 0 bases to trimming and J lost 0 bases, with 6 bases between them. CDR3 DNA sequence: TGTGCCAGCAGCTTAGGACAGCCCTCTGGAAACACCATATATTTT. Encoded protein: CASSLGQPSGNTIYF.

The V and J genes are TRBV11-2 and TRBJ2-5; possible D gene TRBD1, 5 bases. Per the germline V gene, CDR1 is SGHAT and CDR2 is FQNNGV. This CDR3 has 12 amino acids. Trimming pared 2 bases from V and 12 bases from J, leaving 13 bases between. This CDR3 reads CASSLPGARKYF. For the CDR3, the DNA is TGTGCCAGCAGCTTACCTGGGGCTAGGAAGTACTTC.

Notes on this clone: The same CDR3 also results from other DNA sequences found in this sample. The gene calls are TRBV5-1 and TRBJ1-1; the match to TRBD1 covers 8 bases. V trimming: 0 bases; J trimming: 4 bases; junction bases outside the gene matches: 2. The CDR3 loop spans 14 amino acids. Germline V gives CDR1 SGHRS, CDR2 YFSETQ. The CDR3 here is CASSLATGGTEAFF. DNA for the CDR3: TGCGCCAGCAGCTTGGCTACAGGGGGCACTGAAGCTTTCTTT.

As to this clone: The sample holds other DNA sequences that translate to the same CDR3. This chain uses TRBV5-1 with TRBJ1-3; possibly TRBD1 for D (5 bases). Germline V gene sequence: CDR1 SGHRS, CDR2 YFSETQ. This CDR3 has 14 residues. V gave up 0 bases and J gave up 2 bases, with 6 bases separating them. The CDR3 here is CASSLGGPGNTIYF. The CDR3 nucleotides read TGCGCCAGCAGCTTGGGGGGACCTGGAAACACCATATATTTT.

The V and J genes are TRBV6-1 and TRBJ1-1; D is unresolved. Germline loops: CDR1 MNHNS, CDR2 SASEGT. V gave up 6 bases and J gave up 0 bases, with 11 bases separating them. The CDR3 has 14 amino acids. The CDR3 DNA reads as TGTGCCAGCAGGCAAGGGCCGATGAACACTGAAGCTTTCTTT. This sequence encodes CASRQGPMNTEAFF.

This clone has a single count. J is TRBJ1-1 and V is TRBV2, with unresolved D. V shed 6 bases and J shed 1 base, with 9 bases lying between them. From germline, CDR1 is SNHLY and CDR2 FYNNEI. The CDR3 runs to 13 residues. The CDR3 sequence: CASRTSRNTEAFF. CDR3 in DNA: TGTGCCAGCAGGACCAGCAGGAACACTGAAGCTTTCTTT.

The V and J genes are TRBV9 and TRBJ1-2; D may be TRBD1 (5 bases). V was trimmed by 3 bases and J by 4 bases, leaving 19 bases between them. The CDR3 has 16 residues. Germline V gene data show CDR1 as SGDLS and CDR2 as YYNGEE. The CDR3 DNA sequence: TGTGCCAGCAGCGCCAGGGCCCCCCGGACCCCCTATGGCTACACCTTC. Protein product: CASSARAPRTPYGYTF.

The chain recombines TRBV18 with TRBJ2-5; D unclear. Germline V gene sequence: CDR1 KGHSH, CDR2 LQKENI. Trimming took 4 bases from V and 3 from J, leaving 15 bases between them. The CDR3 contains 15 residues. Here the CDR3 reads CASSLSSWGEETQYF. The DNA for the CDR3 is TGTGCCAGCTCACTTTCCTCCTGGGGTGAAGAGACCCAGTACTTC. Full variable domain (outside the CDR3, taken from reference TRBV18 and TRBJ2-5): NAGVMQNPRHLVRRRGQEARLRCSPMKGHSHVYWYRQLPEEGLKFMVYLQKENIIDESGMPKERFSAEFPKEGPSILRIQQVVRGDSAAYFCASSLSSWGEETQYFGPGTRLLVL.

This clone was seen once. The V call is TRBV6-5, the J call TRBJ2-5; D is possibly TRBD2 (5 bases). In germline, CDR1 is MNHEY, CDR2 SVGAGI. The CDR3 has 13 residues. V was clipped by 7 bases and J by 7 bases, with 16 bases between them. Written as DNA, the CDR3 is TGTGCCAGCATGGTTAGCGTACTGGGGACCCAGTACTTC. Its protein product is CASMVSVLGTQYF.

The rearrangement uses TRBV30 and TRBJ2-5; D is possibly TRBD2 (6 bases). The germline V gene encodes CDR1 GTSNPN and CDR2 SVGIG (reference sequence). The CDR3 sequence is 15 residues long. V was clipped by 2 bases and J by 5 bases, with 18 bases between them. CDR3 loop: CAWSLGTLGGETQYF. The CDR3 nucleotides read TGTGCCTGGAGTCTAGGGACTCTCGGTGGGGAGACCCAGTACTTC.

The J gene is TRBJ1-2, the V gene TRBV18, with D unresolved. The V gene's germline CDR1 is KGHSH and CDR2 LQKENI. The CDR3 sequence is 13 residues long. Trimming shortened V by 3 bases and J by 6 bases, and 11 bases separated the two germline ends. The CDR3 sequence: CASSPRNQDGYTF. As DNA, the CDR3 is TGTGCCAGCTCACCGCGGAACCAGGATGGCTACACCTTC.

The V and J genes are TRBV28 and TRBJ2-3; no definite D call. Germline V gene lookup returns CDR1 MDHEN and CDR2 SYDVKM. The CDR3 contains 16 residues. V gave up 6 bases and J gave up 3 bases, with 19 bases separating them. CDR3 in amino acids: CASSSPGRRRTDTQYF. The DNA for the CDR3 is TGTGCCAGCAGCTCCCCAGGTAGGAGACGGACAGATACGCAGTATTTT.

Here the CDR3 DNA reads TGCAGCGTTTACCCGGGGGCGCGCTCCTACAATGAGCAGTTCTTC. Amino acid sequence: CSVYPGARSYNEQFF. The chain carries TRBV29-1 and TRBJ2-1; D could derive from TRBD1 or TRBD2 (6 bases each). Trimming removed 5 bases at V and 0 bases at J, with 14 bases between. The CDR3 length is 15 residues. The germline V gene encodes CDR1 SQVTM and CDR2 ANQGSEA.

V is TRBV9 and J is TRBJ2-7; D call uncertain. The CDR3 length is 17 residues. V lost 0 bases to trimming and J lost 2 bases, with 18 bases between them. Germline lookup yields CDR1 SGDLS and CDR2 YYNGEE. In nucleotides, the CDR3 is TGTGCCAGCAGCGTAGCTGCCTCGCGGCAAATTCCCTACGAGCAGTACTTC. Its protein is CASSVAASRQIPYEQYF.

The V gene is TRBV6-1, the J gene TRBJ1-2, with 7 bases that match TRBD1. The CDR3 covers 14 residues. Germline CDR1 reads MNHNS; CDR2 reads SASEGT. V lost 6 bases to trimming and J lost 0 bases; unmatched junction nucleotides: 4. CDR3 nucleotides: TGTGCCAGCAGACGGGACAGAACTAACTATGGCTACACCTTC. It is translated as CASRRDRTNYGYTF.

This chain links TRBV28 with TRBJ2-2; 10 bases fit TRBD1. Unmatched junction bases numbered 13, after V lost 8 bases and J lost 7 bases. Germline loops: CDR1 MDHEN, CDR2 SYDVKM. There are 16 residues in the CDR3. The CDR3 here is CASGPTGTGAVGELFF. The CDR3 DNA is TGTGCCAGCGGCCCGACCGGGACAGGGGCCGTCGGGGAGCTGTTTTTT.

The gene calls are TRBV5-6 and TRBJ2-7, with 9 bases that match TRBD1. V lost 2 bases, J lost 11 bases, and 11 bases stayed unmatched. Germline CDR1 SGHDT, CDR2 YYEEEE. The CDR3 loop spans 14 amino acids. In DNA, the CDR3 is TGTGCCAGCAGCTTATACCGGGACAGGGTTGGAGAGTACTTC. Translating gives CASSLYRDRVGEYF.

V is TRBV30 and J is TRBJ2-5; unclear D gene. Between the trimmed V and J ends, which lost 0 bases and 2 bases, there was a span of 13 bases. Germline CDR1 and CDR2: GTSNPN and SVGIG (reference sequence). The CDR3 is made up of 15 amino acids. The chain's CDR3 is CAWSVNVGRQETQYF. The CDR3, as DNA: TGTGCCTGGAGTGTAAATGTTGGCAGGCAAGAGACCCAGTACTTC.

In its sample, this clone was seen once. The J gene is TRBJ2-7, the V gene TRBV28; TRBD1 or TRBD2 may be the D gene (6 bases each). This CDR3 has 13 amino acids. The germline CDR1 and CDR2 sequences are MDHEN and SYDVKM. With 5 bases removed from V and 4 bases from J, the gap between germline ends came to 12 bases. CDR3 DNA: TGTGCCAGCAGTATAGGGGGGCGTTACGAGCAGTACTTC. Amino acids: CASSIGGRYEQYF. The variable domain in full, with the rest retrieved from reference TRBV28 and TRBJ2-7, is DVKVTQSSRYLVKRTGEKVFLECVQDMDHENMFWYRQDPGLGLRLIYFSYDVKMKEKGDIPEGYSVSREKKERFSLILESASTNQTSMYLCASSIGGRYEQYFGPGTRLTVT.